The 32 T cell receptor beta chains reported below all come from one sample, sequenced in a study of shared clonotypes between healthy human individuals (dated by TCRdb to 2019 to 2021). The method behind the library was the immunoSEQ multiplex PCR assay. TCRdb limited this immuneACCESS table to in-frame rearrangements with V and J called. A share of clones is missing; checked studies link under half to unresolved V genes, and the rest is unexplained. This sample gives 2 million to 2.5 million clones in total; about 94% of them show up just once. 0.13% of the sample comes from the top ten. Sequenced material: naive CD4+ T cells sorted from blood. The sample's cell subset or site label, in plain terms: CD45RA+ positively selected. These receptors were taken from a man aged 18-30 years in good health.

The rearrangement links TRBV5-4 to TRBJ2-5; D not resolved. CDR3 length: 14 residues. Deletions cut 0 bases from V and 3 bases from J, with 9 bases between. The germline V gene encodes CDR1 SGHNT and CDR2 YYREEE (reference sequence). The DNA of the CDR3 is TGTGCCAGCAGCTTGGCTAAGTTAAAAGAGACCCAGTACTTC. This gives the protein CASSLAKLKETQYF.

Here the CDR3 reads CASSLNGKGTNEKLFF. For the CDR3, the DNA is TGTGCCAGCAGTTTAAACGGGAAGGGTACTAATGAAAAACTGTTTTTT. This chain connects TRBV28 to TRBJ1-4; no clear D gene. Germline CDR1 and CDR2: MDHEN and SYDVKM. Deletions cut 2 bases from V and 2 bases from J, with 12 bases between. The CDR3 runs to 16 residues.

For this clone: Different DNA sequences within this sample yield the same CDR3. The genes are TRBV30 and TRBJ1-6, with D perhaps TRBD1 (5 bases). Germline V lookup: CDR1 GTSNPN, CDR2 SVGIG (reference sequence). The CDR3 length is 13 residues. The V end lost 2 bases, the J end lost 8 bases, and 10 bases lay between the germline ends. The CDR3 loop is CAWSTGGDSPLHF. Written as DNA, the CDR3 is TGTGCCTGGAGTACCGGGGGTGATTCACCCCTCCACTTT. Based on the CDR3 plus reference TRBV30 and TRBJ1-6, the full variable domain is SQTIHQWPATLVQPVGSPLSLECTVEGTSNPNLYWYRQAAGRGLQLLFYSVGIGQISSEVPQNLSASRPQDRQFILSSKKLLLSDSGFYLCAWSTGGDSPLHFGNGTRLTVT.

The CDR3 DNA reads TGTGCCAGCAGTGAATATAGAGGCCCGAGTGAAGAGCAGTACTTC. Translated: CASSEYRGPSEEQYF. The chain has TRBV25-1 and TRBJ2-5, with D unresolved. Germline V lookup: CDR1 MGHDK, CDR2 SYGVNS. This CDR3 is built from 15 residues. The V end was cut by 0 bases, the J end by 11 bases, with 19 bases between. The full variable domain, its missing parts supplied by reference TRBV25-1 and TRBJ2-5, is EADIYQTPRYLVIGTGKKITLECSQTMGHDKMYWYQQDPGMELHLIHYSYGVNSTEKGDLSSESTVSRIRTEHFPLTLESARPSHTSQYLCASSEYRGPSEEQYFGPGTRLLVL.

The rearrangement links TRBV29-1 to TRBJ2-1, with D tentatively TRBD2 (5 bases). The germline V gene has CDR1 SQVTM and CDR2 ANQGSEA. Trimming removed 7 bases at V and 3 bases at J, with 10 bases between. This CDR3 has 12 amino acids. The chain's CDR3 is CSDSGIYNEQFF. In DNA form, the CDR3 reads TGCAGCGACTCCGGGATCTACAATGAGCAGTTCTTC.

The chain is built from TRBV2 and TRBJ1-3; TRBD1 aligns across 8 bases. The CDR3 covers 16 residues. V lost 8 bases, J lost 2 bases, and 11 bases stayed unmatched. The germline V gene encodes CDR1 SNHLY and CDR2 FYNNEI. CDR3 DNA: TGTGCCAGCGGGGGCTCAGGGGGCCTAACTGGAAACACCATATATTTT. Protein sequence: CASGGSGGLTGNTIYF.

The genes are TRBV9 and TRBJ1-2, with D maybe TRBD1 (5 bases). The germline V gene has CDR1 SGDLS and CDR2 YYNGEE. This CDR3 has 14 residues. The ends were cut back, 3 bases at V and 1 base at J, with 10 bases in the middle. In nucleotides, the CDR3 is TGTGCCAGCAGCGGAGGGGACTATAACTATGGCTACACCTTC. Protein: CASSGGDYNYGYTF. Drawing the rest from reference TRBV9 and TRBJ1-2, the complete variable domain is DSGVTQTPKHLITATGQRVTLRCSPRSGDLSVYWYQQSLDQGLQFLIQYYNGEERAKGNILERFSAQQFPDLHSELNLSSLELGDSALYFCASSGGDYNYGYTFGSGTRLTVV.

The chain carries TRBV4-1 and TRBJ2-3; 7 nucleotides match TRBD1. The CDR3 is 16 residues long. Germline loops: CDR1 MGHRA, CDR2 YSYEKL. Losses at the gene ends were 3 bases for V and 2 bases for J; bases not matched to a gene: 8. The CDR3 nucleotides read TGCGCCAGCAGCCACTACCCCCAGGGGGACACAGATACGCAGTATTTT. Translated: CASSHYPQGDTDTQYF.

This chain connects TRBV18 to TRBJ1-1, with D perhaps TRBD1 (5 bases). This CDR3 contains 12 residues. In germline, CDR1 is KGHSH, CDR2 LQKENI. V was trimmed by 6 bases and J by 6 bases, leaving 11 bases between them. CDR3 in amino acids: CASSGGGAEAFF. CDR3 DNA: TGTGCCAGCTCCGGGGGGGGTGCTGAAGCTTTCTTT.

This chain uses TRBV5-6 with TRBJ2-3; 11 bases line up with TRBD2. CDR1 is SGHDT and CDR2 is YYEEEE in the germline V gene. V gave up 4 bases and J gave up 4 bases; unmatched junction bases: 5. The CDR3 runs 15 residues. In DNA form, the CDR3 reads TGTGCCAGCAGCCTACTAGCGGGAGTGGCAGATACGCAGTATTTT. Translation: CASSLLAGVADTQYF.

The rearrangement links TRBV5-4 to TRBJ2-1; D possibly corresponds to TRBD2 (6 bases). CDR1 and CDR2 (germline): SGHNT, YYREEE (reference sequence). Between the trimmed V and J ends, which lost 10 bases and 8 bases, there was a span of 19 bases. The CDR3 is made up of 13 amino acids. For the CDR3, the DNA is TGTGCCGTAGGGACTCTGGCCCCTCATGAGCAGTTCTTC. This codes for CAVGTLAPHEQFF.

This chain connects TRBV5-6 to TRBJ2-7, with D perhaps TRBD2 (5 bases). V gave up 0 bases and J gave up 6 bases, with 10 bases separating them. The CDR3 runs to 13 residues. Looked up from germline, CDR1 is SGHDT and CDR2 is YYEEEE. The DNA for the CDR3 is TGTGCCAGCAGCTTGGTCCCGGCGGGCGAGCAGTACTTC. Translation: CASSLVPAGEQYF.

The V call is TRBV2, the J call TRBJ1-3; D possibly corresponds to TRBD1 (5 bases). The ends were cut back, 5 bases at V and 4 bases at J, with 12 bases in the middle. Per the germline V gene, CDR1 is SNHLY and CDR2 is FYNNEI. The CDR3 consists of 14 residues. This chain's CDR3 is CASSQGSSGNTIYF. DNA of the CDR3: TGTGCCAGCAGTCAGGGATCCTCGGGAAACACCATATATTTT.

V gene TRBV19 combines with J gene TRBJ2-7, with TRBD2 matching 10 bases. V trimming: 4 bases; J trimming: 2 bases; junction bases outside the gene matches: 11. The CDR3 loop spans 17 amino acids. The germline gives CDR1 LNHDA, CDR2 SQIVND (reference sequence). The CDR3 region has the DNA TGTGCCAGTAGTAGGGAACCGCTAGCGGGAGTGCCCTACGAGCAGTACTTC. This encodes CASSREPLAGVPYEQYF.

As DNA, the CDR3 is TGTGCCAGCAGCCTGTTTGGGACAGGGGGTACGGATACGCAGTATTTT. It yields the protein CASSLFGTGGTDTQYF. The V and J genes are TRBV5-6 and TRBJ2-3, with 11 bases aligning to TRBD1. This CDR3 is 16 amino acids long. J was trimmed by 6 bases and V by 4 bases; bases with no gene match: 10. Germline V lookup: CDR1 SGHDT, CDR2 YYEEEE.

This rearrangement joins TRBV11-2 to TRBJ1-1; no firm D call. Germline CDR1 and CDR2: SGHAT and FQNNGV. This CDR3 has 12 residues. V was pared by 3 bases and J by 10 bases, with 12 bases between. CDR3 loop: CASSLGRDAAFF. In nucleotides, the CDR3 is TGTGCCAGCAGCTTGGGTAGGGATGCAGCTTTCTTT.

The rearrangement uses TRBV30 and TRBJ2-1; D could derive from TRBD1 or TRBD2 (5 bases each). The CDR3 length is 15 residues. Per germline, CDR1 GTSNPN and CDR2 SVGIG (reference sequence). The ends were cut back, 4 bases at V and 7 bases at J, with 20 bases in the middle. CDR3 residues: CAWKYPGTSENEQFF. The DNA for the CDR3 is TGTGCCTGGAAATACCCCGGGACCTCGGAGAATGAGCAGTTCTTC.

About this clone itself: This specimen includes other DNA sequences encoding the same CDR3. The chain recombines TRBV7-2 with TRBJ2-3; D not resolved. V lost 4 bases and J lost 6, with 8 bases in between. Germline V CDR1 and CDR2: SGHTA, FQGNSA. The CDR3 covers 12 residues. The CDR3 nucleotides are TGTGCCAGCAGCTCTTTGAGGGATACGCAGTATTTT. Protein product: CASSSLRDTQYF.

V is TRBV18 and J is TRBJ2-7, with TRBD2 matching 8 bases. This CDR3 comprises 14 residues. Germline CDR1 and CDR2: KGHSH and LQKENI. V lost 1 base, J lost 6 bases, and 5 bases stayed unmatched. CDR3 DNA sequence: TGTGCCAGCTCACCACTATCGCGGGAGGTCGAGCAGTACTTC. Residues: CASSPLSREVEQYF. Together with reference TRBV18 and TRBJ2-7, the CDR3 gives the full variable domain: NAGVMQNPRHLVRRRGQEARLRCSPMKGHSHVYWYRQLPEEGLKFMVYLQKENIIDESGMPKERFSAEFPKEGPSILRIQQVVRGDSAAYFCASSPLSREVEQYFGPGTRLTVT.

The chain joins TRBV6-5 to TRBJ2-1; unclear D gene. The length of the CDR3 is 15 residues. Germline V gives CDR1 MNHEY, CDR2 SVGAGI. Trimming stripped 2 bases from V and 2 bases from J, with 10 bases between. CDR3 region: CASSYDSSAYNEQFF. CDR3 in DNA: TGTGCCAGCAGTTACGACTCCTCAGCCTACAATGAGCAGTTCTTC.

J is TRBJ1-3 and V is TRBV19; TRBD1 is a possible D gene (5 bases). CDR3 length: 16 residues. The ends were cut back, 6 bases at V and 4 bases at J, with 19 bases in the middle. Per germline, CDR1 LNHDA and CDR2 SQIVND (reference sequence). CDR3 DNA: TGTGCCAGTAGCGACGGCCCCTCGGGGCTGGGAAACACCATATATTTT. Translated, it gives CASSDGPSGLGNTIYF.

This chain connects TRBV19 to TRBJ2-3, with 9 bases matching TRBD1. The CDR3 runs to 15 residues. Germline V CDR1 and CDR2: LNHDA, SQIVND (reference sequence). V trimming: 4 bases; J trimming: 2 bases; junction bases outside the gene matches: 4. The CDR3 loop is CASSRGTGSTDTQYF. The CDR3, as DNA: TGTGCCAGTAGTAGAGGGACAGGGTCCACAGATACGCAGTATTTT.

CDR3 sequence reads: CASSGWTRENTQYF. The CDR3 region has the DNA TGTGCCAGCAGCGGGTGGACTCGCGAGAATACGCAGTATTTT. This chain joins TRBV14 and TRBJ2-3, with D perhaps TRBD2 (5 bases). The V and J ends lost 5 bases and 7 bases respectively, with 16 bases between them. The CDR3 sequence is 14 residues long. The germline V gene encodes CDR1 SGHDN and CDR2 FVKESK.

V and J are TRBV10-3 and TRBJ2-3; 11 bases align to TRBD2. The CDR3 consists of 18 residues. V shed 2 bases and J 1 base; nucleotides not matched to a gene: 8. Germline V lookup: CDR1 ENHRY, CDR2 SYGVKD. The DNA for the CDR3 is TGTGCCATCAGTGAGGAGGCTAGCGGGAGGAGAGGCACAGATACGCAGTATTTT. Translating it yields CAISEEASGRRGTDTQYF.

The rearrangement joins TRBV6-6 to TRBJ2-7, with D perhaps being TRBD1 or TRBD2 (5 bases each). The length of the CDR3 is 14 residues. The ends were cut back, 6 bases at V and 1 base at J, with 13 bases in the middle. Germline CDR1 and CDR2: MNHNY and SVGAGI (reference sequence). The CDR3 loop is CASRARGESYEQYF. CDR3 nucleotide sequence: TGTGCCAGCAGGGCCAGAGGGGAGTCCTACGAGCAGTACTTC.

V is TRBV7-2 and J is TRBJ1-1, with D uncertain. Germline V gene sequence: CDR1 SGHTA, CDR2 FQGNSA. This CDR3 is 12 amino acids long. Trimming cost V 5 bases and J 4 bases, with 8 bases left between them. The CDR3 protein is CASSAAGTEAFF. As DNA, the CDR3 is TGTGCCAGCAGCGCTGCAGGCACTGAAGCTTTCTTT.

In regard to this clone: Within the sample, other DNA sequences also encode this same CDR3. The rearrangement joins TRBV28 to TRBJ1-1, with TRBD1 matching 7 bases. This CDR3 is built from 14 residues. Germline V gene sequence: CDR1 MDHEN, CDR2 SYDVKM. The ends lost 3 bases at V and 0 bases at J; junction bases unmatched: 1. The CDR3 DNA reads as TGTGCCAGCAGTTTGACAGGGATGAACACTGAAGCTTTCTTT. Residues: CASSLTGMNTEAFF.

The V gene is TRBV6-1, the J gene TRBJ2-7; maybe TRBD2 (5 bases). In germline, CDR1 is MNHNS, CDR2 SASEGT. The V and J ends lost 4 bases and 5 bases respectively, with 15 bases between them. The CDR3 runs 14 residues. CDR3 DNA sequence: TGTGCCAGCAGTGGATATTACGGGATCAACGAGCAGTACTTC. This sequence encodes CASSGYYGINEQYF.

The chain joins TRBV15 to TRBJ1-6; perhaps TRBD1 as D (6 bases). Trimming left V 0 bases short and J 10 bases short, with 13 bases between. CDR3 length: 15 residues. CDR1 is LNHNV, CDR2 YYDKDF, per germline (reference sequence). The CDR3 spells CATSREEGVSSPLHF. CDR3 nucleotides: TGTGCCACCAGCAGAGAGGAGGGGGTCTCGTCACCCCTCCACTTT.

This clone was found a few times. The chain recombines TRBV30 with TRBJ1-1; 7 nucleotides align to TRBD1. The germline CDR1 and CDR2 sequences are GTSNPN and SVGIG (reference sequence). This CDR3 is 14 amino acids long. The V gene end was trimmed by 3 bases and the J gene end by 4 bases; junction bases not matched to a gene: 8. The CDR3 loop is CAWRAGGKGTEAFF. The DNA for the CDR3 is TGTGCCTGGAGGGCAGGGGGTAAAGGCACTGAAGCTTTCTTT. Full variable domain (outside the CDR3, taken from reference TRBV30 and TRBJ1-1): SQTIHQWPATLVQPVGSPLSLECTVEGTSNPNLYWYRQAAGRGLQLLFYSVGIGQISSEVPQNLSASRPQDRQFILSSKKLLLSDSGFYLCAWRAGGKGTEAFFGQGTRLTVV.

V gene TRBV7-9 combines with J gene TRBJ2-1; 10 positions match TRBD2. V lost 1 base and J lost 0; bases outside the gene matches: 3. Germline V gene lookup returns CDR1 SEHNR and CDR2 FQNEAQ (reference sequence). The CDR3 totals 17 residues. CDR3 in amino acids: CASSLELAGGSYNEQFF. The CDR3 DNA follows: TGTGCCAGCAGCTTAGAGTTAGCGGGAGGCTCCTACAATGAGCAGTTCTTC.

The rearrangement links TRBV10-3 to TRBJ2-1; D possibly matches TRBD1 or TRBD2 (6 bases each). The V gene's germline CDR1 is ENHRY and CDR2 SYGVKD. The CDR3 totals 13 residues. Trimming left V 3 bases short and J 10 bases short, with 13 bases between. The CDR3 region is CAISEQEGEEQFF. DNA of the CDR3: TGTGCCATCAGTGAACAGGAGGGGGAAGAGCAGTTCTTC.